This T cell receptor (beta chain) comes out of a study of blood T cell repertoires in COVID-19. Study details: Both acute and convalescent COVID-19 samples were obtained from the United States, Italy and Spain.

This CDR3 has 18 residues. Germline V gene data show CDR1 as SGHNT and CDR2 as YYREEE (reference sequence). V trimming: 4 bases; J trimming: 0 bases; junction bases outside the gene matches: 13. The data were produced by immunoSEQ multiplex PCR, yet TCRdb's version contains in-frame clones alone and is incomplete. The sample consists of 200,000 to 250,000 clones, 86% of them appearing once. The TCR comes from a woman in her forties with acute COVID-19. The sample consisted of PBMCs or T cells enriched from blood (not recorded which). The chain is built from TRBV5-4 and TRBJ1-3, with TRBD1 identical over 7 bases. The CDR3 DNA reads TGTGCCAGCAGCGAGTGGACAGGCCACCTCAGCTCTGGAAACACCATATATTTT. Its protein product is CASSEWTGHLSSGNTIYF.